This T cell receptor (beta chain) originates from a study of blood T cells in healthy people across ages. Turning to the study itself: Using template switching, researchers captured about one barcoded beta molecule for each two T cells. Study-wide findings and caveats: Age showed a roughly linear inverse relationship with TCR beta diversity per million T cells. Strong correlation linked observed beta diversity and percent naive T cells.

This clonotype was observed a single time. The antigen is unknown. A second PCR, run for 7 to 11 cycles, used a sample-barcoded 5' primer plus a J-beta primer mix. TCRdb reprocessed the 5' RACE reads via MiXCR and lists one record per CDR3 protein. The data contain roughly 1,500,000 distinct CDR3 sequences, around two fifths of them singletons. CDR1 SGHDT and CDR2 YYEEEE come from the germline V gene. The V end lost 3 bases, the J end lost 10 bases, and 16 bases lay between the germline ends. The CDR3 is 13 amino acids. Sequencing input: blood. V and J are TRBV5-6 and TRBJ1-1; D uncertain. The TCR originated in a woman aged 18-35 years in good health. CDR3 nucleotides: TGTGCCAGCAGCTCGGATCTGTTCGCGGGAGCTTTCTTT. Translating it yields CASSSDLFAGAFF.